This T cell receptor (beta chain) was sequenced during a study of T cell repertoires in aging, cancer and after chemotherapy. The overall study: Donors were grouped into six age bands spanning 30 or younger through 70 or older. Patients with glioblastoma brain tumors were sampled before and after temozolomide-based therapy. Study-level points and caveats: In healthy donors, age-related TCR diversity loss mainly reflected lost richness. Rebound thymic output was suggested by rising median generation probability during chemotherapy in each cancer cohort.

The template was genomic DNA from peripheral blood, not RNA. As regards this clonotype: The target antigen is unknown.

Rearranged V-D-J TRB sequences were amplified with a mixed TRB-A/B primer pool. TCRdb reprocessed the multiplex PCR reads with MiXCR, giving one entry per CDR3 protein. The sample consists of under 3,000 distinct CDR3 sequences, 40% to 45% of them appearing once. V shed 4 bases, J shed 4 bases, and the junction held 5 bases outside the gene matches. The CDR3 consists of 14 residues. Germline CDR1 is SQVTM and CDR2 is ANQGSEA. The TCR originated in a human donor with a solid tumor. Sample: blood. V gene TRBV29-1 combines with J gene TRBJ2-2; 8 positions agree with TRBD1. CDR3: CSVVGTGFTGELFF. Here the CDR3 DNA reads TGCAGCGTTGTGGGGACAGGATTCACCGGGGAGCTGTTTTTT.